This paragraph reports one T cell receptor beta chain. The antigen is undetermined. This entry comes from a study of CD4 T cells in relation to SARS-CoV-2 and coronaviruses. V lost 2 bases to trimming and J lost 2 bases, with 3 bases between them. Germline V gives CDR1 KGHDR, CDR2 SFDVKD. The CDR3 has 12 amino acids. The unexposed donors gave CD4+ T cells in about 2010-2018, prior to COVID-19. Isolation of CD4+ T cells took place after about 9 days in culture. Half the medium was replaced with IL-2 medium on days 3 and 7. TCRdb's table, derived via immunoSEQ multiplex PCR, lists solely in-frame clones and lacks some. The sample has about 22,000 clones, 60% to 80% seen once.

The sequenced sample was CD4+ T cells from PBMCs, cultured in vitro. V and J are TRBV24-1 and TRBJ2-7; D is ambiguous. The sequence was obtained from a human donor in good health. CDR3 protein: CATSDYTYEQYF. The CDR3 DNA reads TGTGCCACCAGTGATTACACCTACGAGCAGTACTTC.